The 2 T cell receptor beta chains in this list originate from one sample, sequenced in a study of graft-versus-host responses after intestinal transplantation. This table comes from immunoSEQ multiplex PCR, and its TCRdb copy is limited to in-frame clones, with some not included. The repertoire holds more than 100,000 clones, with approximately 95% as singletons. Which antigens these TCRs recognize remains unknown. Specimen: unstimulated CD8+ T cells sorted from spleen or lymph node cells, collected before intestinal transplant. These receptors were collected from a human donor who received an intestinal transplant.

The rearrangement uses TRBV5-1 and TRBJ2-1; no reliable D call. Trimming stripped 0 bases from V and 0 bases from J, with 7 bases between. From germline, CDR1 is SGHRS and CDR2 YFSETQ. This CDR3 spans 15 amino acids. CDR3 nucleotides: TGCGCCAGCAGCTTGGCGGGCAGCTCCTACAATGAGCAGTTCTTC. This encodes CASSLAGSSYNEQFF.

V gene TRBV2 combines with J gene TRBJ2-5; maybe TRBD1 (6 bases). The better agreement between TRBJ2-7 and the DNA end casts doubt on the J call. The germline V gene has CDR1 SNHLY and CDR2 FYNNEI. The CDR3 extends over 14 amino acids. The CDR3 loop reads CASSEANRAYEQYF. The CDR3, as DNA: TGTGCCAGCAGTGAAGCCAACAGGGCCTACGAGCAGTACTTC.